This entry lists 30 T cell receptor beta chains sequenced from one sample in a study of a mutant IDH1 vaccine in newly diagnosed glioma. Described time point: week 47, end of study. Vaccination used 300 ug of mutant IDH1 20-mer peptide per dose, with topical imiquimod. These receptors are not linked to any known antigen. The assay was immunoSEQ multiplex PCR, and TCRdb's table has in-frame clones only and misses some. Of tens of thousands of clones in the sample, roughly four fifths were seen once. Sequenced material: PBMCs, taken from a glioma patient whose treatment included an IDH1 peptide vaccine. Receptor source: a man between 35 and 55 years old with glioma.

In the case of this clone: Mismatch with germline at one junction end may stem from a read error. The V call is TRBV7-7, the J call TRBJ2-7; unclear D gene. The CDR3 contains 13 residues. Germline assignment: CDR1 SSHAT and CDR2 FNYEAQ (reference sequence). The CDR3 reads CASSLAAGYEQYF. The CDR3 coding sequence is TGTGCTAGCAGCTTAGCCGCCGGGTACGAGCAGTACTTC.

This chain uses TRBV5-1 with TRBJ2-1; 8 bases are a match to TRBD2. CDR1 and CDR2 (germline): SGHRS, YFSETQ. V lost 4 bases to trimming and J lost 7 bases; unmatched junction nucleotides: 10. The CDR3 has 15 amino acids. Here the CDR3 reads CASSPLGSGTNEQFF. The CDR3 DNA sequence: TGCGCCAGCAGCCCCCTGGGTAGCGGGACAAATGAGCAGTTCTTC.

This chain links TRBV11-2 with TRBJ2-5; 8 positions agree with TRBD1. Unmatched junction bases numbered 8, after V lost 0 bases and J lost 5 bases. Per the germline V gene, CDR1 is SGHAT and CDR2 is FQNNGV. This CDR3 has 16 amino acids. The CDR3 DNA reads TGTGCCAGCAGCTTAGAGGCGACAGGGGAGTGGGAGACCCAGTACTTC. Its protein product is CASSLEATGEWETQYF.

The chain is built from TRBV5-1 and TRBJ2-1; 16 bases agree with TRBD2. V lost 3 bases to trimming and J lost 0 bases; unmatched junction nucleotides: 9. This CDR3 contains 20 residues. Germline CDR1 is SGHRS and CDR2 is YFSETQ. This CDR3 is CASSWAAGTSGRGSYNEQFF. The CDR3 nucleotides read TGCGCCAGCAGCTGGGCCGCCGGGACTAGCGGGAGGGGCTCCTACAATGAGCAGTTCTTC.

V gene TRBV15 combines with J gene TRBJ2-7; 7 positions match TRBD1. Trimming took 3 bases from V and 7 from J; bases not matched to a gene: 12. The CDR3 runs to 15 residues. Germline V gene data show CDR1 as LNHNV and CDR2 as YYDKDF (reference sequence). CDR3: CATSRDRISTGEQYF. The CDR3 DNA reads as TGTGCCACCAGCAGGGACAGGATCTCGACGGGGGAGCAGTACTTC.

The sample holds many counts of this clone. The chain has TRBV5-5 and TRBJ2-7; TRBD2 might be the D (6 bases). Trimming removed 0 bases at V and 1 base at J, with 8 bases between. CDR1 SGHKS and CDR2 YYEKEE come from the germline V gene (reference sequence). The CDR3 runs 14 residues. In DNA, the CDR3 is TGTGCCAGCAGCTTGGTGGGGAGGTCCTACGAGCAGTACTTC. Amino acid sequence: CASSLVGRSYEQYF.

This clone was seen once. The J gene is TRBJ1-2, the V gene TRBV28, with TRBD1 matching over 7 bases. The CDR3 is 16 amino acids. Germline values: CDR1 MDHEN, CDR2 SYDVKM. V gave up 5 bases and J gave up 7 bases; unmatched junction bases: 16. The DNA of the CDR3 is TGTGCCAGCAGTGCCAGAACAGGGGAGGAGGCTAGTGGCTACACCTTC. Its protein product is CASSARTGEEASGYTF.

The chain uses TRBV6-1 and TRBJ1-4; perhaps TRBD1 as D (5 bases). Between the trimmed V and J ends, which lost 4 bases and 6 bases, there was a span of 18 bases. CDR3 size: 16 residues. Germline loops: CDR1 MNHNS, CDR2 SASEGT. The CDR3 loop is CASSALSGLKYEKLFF. Here the CDR3 DNA reads TGTGCCAGCAGTGCCCTGTCGGGACTGAAATATGAAAAACTGTTTTTT.

The chain employs TRBV18 and TRBJ2-7; 14 bases map to TRBD2. Germline CDR1 and CDR2: KGHSH and LQKENI. Germline trimming cut 6 bases from V and 5 bases from J; bases unmatched to any gene: 6. The CDR3 contains 15 residues. This chain's CDR3 is CASSPGLAGAHEQYF. DNA for the CDR3: TGTGCCAGCTCTCCGGGACTAGCGGGAGCCCACGAGCAGTACTTC. The entire variable domain, with the rest obtained from reference TRBV18 and TRBJ2-7, is as follows: NAGVMQNPRHLVRRRGQEARLRCSPMKGHSHVYWYRQLPEEGLKFMVYLQKENIIDESGMPKERFSAEFPKEGPSILRIQQVVRGDSAAYFCASSPGLAGAHEQYFGPGTRLTVT.

The J gene is TRBJ2-3, the V gene TRBV9; 7 bases are a match to TRBD1. The junction had 9 bases not matched to a gene; V was cut back by 3 bases and J by 2 bases. The germline V gene has CDR1 SGDLS and CDR2 YYNGEE. This CDR3 region has 16 residues. The CDR3 DNA follows: TGTGCCAGCAGCGCCCGGGGACAGTACCTCACAGATACGCAGTATTTT. Translated, it gives CASSARGQYLTDTQYF.

CDR3 sequence reads: CADRALENYEQYF. CDR3 coding DNA: TGTGCCGACAGGGCTCTAGAGAACTACGAGCAGTACTTC. The chain uses TRBV2 and TRBJ2-5; 7 positions match TRBD1. The last part of the DNA fits TRBJ2-7 better; the J call may be wrong. The CDR3 has 13 residues. CDR1 and CDR2 from the germline V gene are SNHLY and FYNNEI.

This sequence joins TRBV4-2 and TRBJ1-2; a possible D gene is TRBD1 (5 bases). Germline V gene sequence: CDR1 LGHNA, CDR2 YNFKEQ. V gave up 0 bases and J gave up 4 bases, with 9 bases separating them. The CDR3 consists of 14 residues. Here the CDR3 DNA reads TGTGCCAGCAGCCAAGATGGGGGAAGCTATGGCTACACCTTC. Amino acids: CASSQDGGSYGYTF.

This chain connects TRBV18 to TRBJ2-6; D gene ambiguous. Germline lookup yields CDR1 KGHSH and CDR2 LQKENI. This CDR3 is 14 amino acids long. V lost 6 bases, J lost 0 bases, and 6 bases lay in between. The CDR3 sequence is CASSPGSGANVLTF. CDR3 DNA sequence: TGTGCCAGCTCTCCCGGCTCTGGGGCCAACGTCCTGACTTTC.

The rearrangement links TRBV6-1 to TRBJ2-2; TRBD2 might be the D (5 bases). Germline V gene data show CDR1 as MNHNS and CDR2 as SASEGT. The CDR3 spans 13 residues. V lost 3 bases, J lost 5 bases, and 7 bases lay in between. The CDR3 region is CASSERVTGELFF. The CDR3 DNA is TGTGCCAGCAGTGAGAGGGTTACCGGGGAGCTGTTTTTT.

Written as DNA, the CDR3 is TGTGCCAGCAGCCTAGGGGGGTATGGCTACACCTTC. Translation gives CASSLGGYGYTF. The chain links TRBV5-6 to TRBJ1-2; possible D gene TRBD1, 6 bases. Per germline, CDR1 SGHDT and CDR2 YYEEEE. Trimming took 4 bases from V and 5 from J, leaving 9 bases between them. There are 12 residues in the CDR3. The complete variable domain, with remaining parts taken from reference TRBV5-6 and TRBJ1-2, reads DAGVTQSPTHLIKTRGQQVTLRCSPKSGHDTVSWYQQALGQGPQFIFQYYEEEERQRGNFPDRFSGHQFPNYSSELNVNALLLGDSALYLCASSLGGYGYTFGSGTRLTVV.

This rearrangement joins TRBV9 to TRBJ1-3; D is undetermined. CDR1 and CDR2 (germline): SGDLS, YYNGEE. Between the trimmed V and J ends, which lost 0 bases and 0 bases, there was a span of 7 bases. The CDR3 totals 15 residues. The CDR3 is CASSVGAGSGNTIYF. The CDR3 nucleotides are TGTGCCAGCAGCGTAGGAGCTGGCTCTGGAAACACCATATATTTT.

The chain couples TRBV11-2 to TRBJ2-2; 9 nucleotides align to TRBD1. This CDR3 comprises 15 residues. V lost 5 bases, J lost 4 bases, and 5 bases stayed unmatched. Germline V lookup: CDR1 SGHAT, CDR2 FQNNGV. The CDR3 sequence is CASSPGTGTTGELFF. Written as DNA, the CDR3 is TGTGCCAGCAGCCCCGGGACAGGGACCACCGGGGAGCTGTTTTTT.

The chain recombines TRBV9 with TRBJ2-3; the match to TRBD1 covers 7 bases. The V and J ends lost 2 bases and 5 bases, in that order; junction bases with no gene match: 11. There are 16 residues in the CDR3. Germline V gene sequence: CDR1 SGDLS, CDR2 YYNGEE. CDR3 nucleotide sequence: TGTGCCAGCAGCGTCGAGCCTACAGGGGTTGGAGATACGCAGTATTTT. This encodes CASSVEPTGVGDTQYF.

The chain couples TRBV11-2 to TRBJ2-5; TRBD2 agrees at 9 bases. CDR1 and CDR2 from the germline V gene are SGHAT and FQNNGV. The CDR3 covers 19 residues. Trimming took 2 bases from V and 2 from J; bases not matched to a gene: 15. The DNA of the CDR3 is TGTGCCAGCAGCTTACGCGGGGGAAGCGGGGGGTTCTCTCAAGAGACCCAGTACTTC. This gives the protein CASSLRGGSGGFSQETQYF.

Only a few counts were recorded for this clone. This chain joins TRBV7-9 and TRBJ2-1, with 10 bases fitting TRBD1. Germline V gene data show CDR1 as SEHNR and CDR2 as FQNEAQ (reference sequence). The CDR3 is 17 residues long. Germline trimming cut 1 base from V and 6 bases from J; bases unmatched to any gene: 9. CDR3 amino acids: CASSLGQGAGSSNEQFF. The CDR3 DNA sequence: TGTGCCAGCAGCTTAGGACAGGGGGCGGGTTCTAGCAATGAGCAGTTCTTC.

The V call is TRBV7-2, the J call TRBJ1-6; 8 bases align to TRBD1. Trimming at V came to 2 bases and at J to 0 bases, leaving 9 bases not matched to a gene. The CDR3 length is 19 residues. The germline V gene has CDR1 SGHTA and CDR2 FQGNSA. The CDR3 here is CASSLRGTGADSYNSPLHF. The CDR3 DNA follows: TGTGCCAGCAGCTTACGCGGGACAGGCGCTGACTCCTATAATTCACCCCTCCACTTT.

The chain is built from TRBV19 and TRBJ2-3; perhaps TRBD1 as D (5 bases). This CDR3 is 15 amino acids long. V was trimmed by 1 base and J by 6 bases, leaving 14 bases between them. Per germline, CDR1 LNHDA and CDR2 SQIVND (reference sequence). The DNA for the CDR3 is TGTGCCAGTAGTATAGGGGCAGGGCGTAAGGATACGCAGTATTTT. Its protein is CASSIGAGRKDTQYF.

This chain links TRBV28 with TRBJ2-7; D is perhaps TRBD1 (6 bases). Germline CDR1 MDHEN, CDR2 SYDVKM. V was pared by 5 bases and J by 5 bases, with 19 bases between. This CDR3 has 15 amino acids. The CDR3 region has the DNA TGTGCCAGCAGTCACTCCCCACAGGGTAGCCACGAGCAGTACTTC. Its protein is CASSHSPQGSHEQYF.

J is TRBJ2-3 and V is TRBV7-2, with TRBD1 matching over 7 bases. V dropped 3 bases and J dropped 3; count of bases not matched to a gene: 6. The CDR3 consists of 15 residues. Germline V gene lookup returns CDR1 SGHTA and CDR2 FQGNSA. This CDR3 is CASSLATGSTDTQYF. CDR3 nucleotide sequence: TGTGCCAGCAGCTTGGCGACAGGGTCTACAGATACGCAGTATTTT.

The chain combines TRBV5-4 with TRBJ2-3, with 11 bases lining up with TRBD2. The CDR3 contains 17 residues. J lost 2 bases, V lost 0 bases, and 5 bases had no gene match. Per germline, CDR1 SGHNT and CDR2 YYREEE (reference sequence). Here the CDR3 reads CASSLELAGALTDTQYF. In nucleotides, the CDR3 is TGTGCCAGCAGCTTGGAACTAGCGGGAGCCCTCACAGATACGCAGTATTTT.

The V call is TRBV2, the J call TRBJ2-7, with a possible D match to TRBD1 (6 bases). The CDR3 runs to 13 residues. The V gene's germline CDR1 is SNHLY and CDR2 FYNNEI. The ends were cut back, 6 bases at V and 3 bases at J, with 12 bases in the middle. The CDR3 DNA is TGTGCCAGCAGCAACAGGGTAGGCTACGAGCAGTACTTC. Protein product: CASSNRVGYEQYF.

The chain couples TRBV29-1 to TRBJ2-1; 11 nucleotides align to TRBD2. V shed 7 bases, J shed 7 bases, and the junction held 9 bases outside the gene matches. The CDR3 covers 14 residues. Germline CDR1 and CDR2: SQVTM and ANQGSEA. DNA for the CDR3: TGCAGCGCCTCACTAGCGGGAGTAATTAATGAGCAGTTCTTC. This sequence encodes CSASLAGVINEQFF.

The chain joins TRBV12-5 to TRBJ2-7; TRBD2 aligns across 12 bases. Germline CDR1 reads LGHNT; CDR2 reads FRNRAP. V was pared by 8 bases and J by 7 bases, with 6 bases of the junction left unmatched. CDR3 length: 13 amino acids. CDR3 protein: CASSLAGGQEQYF. DNA of the CDR3: TGTGCTAGTTCGCTAGCGGGGGGGCAGGAGCAGTACTTC.

This clone was seen a handful of times. This chain links TRBV2 with TRBJ1-2; TRBD1 matches at 10 bases. CDR3 length equals 15 residues. J lost 4 bases, V lost 4 bases, and 6 bases had no gene match. From germline, CDR1 is SNHLY and CDR2 FYNNEI. The DNA for the CDR3 is TGTGCCAGCAGTGTAGGGACAGGGGCCCTCTATGGCTACACCTTC. Encoded protein: CASSVGTGALYGYTF.

Of note for this clone: Other DNA sequences in this sample translate to the same CDR3. The CDR3 region is CASSEYRSGYEQYF. DNA for the CDR3: TGTGCCAGCAGTGAATATAGATCAGGCTACGAGCAGTACTTC. The chain recombines TRBV6-1 with TRBJ2-7; D gene ambiguous. V was pared by 2 bases and J by 3 bases, with 11 bases between. The CDR3 is 14 amino acids. Germline V lookup: CDR1 MNHNS, CDR2 SASEGT.